These 10 T cell receptor beta chains share one sample of origin, sequenced in a study of Ad26.COV2.S vaccination and SARS-CoV-2 variants (dated by TCRdb to 2020 to 2022). The library was prepared using the immunoSEQ multiplex PCR assay. Drawn from immuneACCESS, this table holds only the in-frame rearrangements with V and J called that TCRdb kept. Clones are partly lost; checked studies trace under half to an unresolved V gene and leave the rest unexplained. This sample comprises under 500,000 clones, around 92% of them detected only once. The ten largest clonotypes hold more than 1.5% of the sample. This specimen's treatment or condition label, per the study, means: some 19 received Ad26.COV2.S at low or high dose, single or two shots; about 5 received placebo; per-sample allocation not given. Repertoires of vaccine and placebo recipients were sequenced from samples taken on day 63 after the first injection.

This material consisted of peripheral blood, taken in a trial of Ad26.COV2.S vaccine versus placebo. The receptors stem from a person aged 18-60 years who received the Ad26.COV2.S COVID-19 vaccine or a placebo.

The chain recombines TRBV7-2 with TRBJ2-7; D perhaps matches TRBD2 (5 bases). Trimming pared 0 bases from V and 7 bases from J, leaving 10 bases between. Germline loops: CDR1 SGHTA, CDR2 FQGNSA. This CDR3 comprises 13 residues. In nucleotides, the CDR3 is TGTGCCAGCAGCTTAGCACGGGAAGGTGAGCAGTACTTC. Protein product: CASSLAREGEQYF.

The V call is TRBV7-9, the J call TRBJ2-7; the D is unclear. Looked up from germline, CDR1 is SEHNR and CDR2 is FQNEAQ (reference sequence). The CDR3 extends over 16 amino acids. V lost 2 bases and J lost 3, with 17 bases in between. CDR3 DNA sequence: TGTGCCAGCAGCTTACTTACAGCAAACCTAAACTACGAGCAGTACTTC. It translates to CASSLLTANLNYEQYF.

The gene calls are TRBV7-8 and TRBJ1-3; D is unresolved. Germline V gene lookup returns CDR1 SGHVS and CDR2 FQNEAQ. V lost 5 bases and J lost 1, with 3 bases in between. This CDR3 contains 12 residues. The chain's CDR3 is CASSVSGNTIYF. The DNA for the CDR3 is TGTGCCAGCAGCGTTTCTGGAAACACCATATATTTT.

This rearrangement joins TRBV29-1 to TRBJ1-2; D unclear. CDR3 length: 13 residues. Germline V gene lookup returns CDR1 SQVTM and CDR2 ANQGSEA. Deletions cut 3 bases from V and 4 bases from J, with 12 bases between. DNA of the CDR3: TGCAGCGTTGAGGGCCCCGCGACCTATGGCTACACCTTC. This codes for CSVEGPATYGYTF.

The genes are TRBV6-5 and TRBJ2-5; 13 bases align to TRBD2. The CDR3 extends over 13 amino acids. V dropped 6 bases and J dropped 14; count of bases not matched to a gene: 9. Germline-derived CDR1 and CDR2 are MNHEY and SVGAGI. CDR3 loop: CASSRGLAGAQYF. The DNA for the CDR3 is TGTGCCAGCAGCCGTGGACTAGCGGGGGCTCAATACTTC.

This clone has a single count. The chain joins TRBV15 to TRBJ2-3, with D perhaps matching TRBD2 (7 bases). This CDR3 is built from 19 residues. Trimming shortened V by 4 bases and J by 1 base, and 24 bases separated the two germline ends. The V gene's germline CDR1 is LNHNV and CDR2 YYDKDF (reference sequence). The CDR3 sequence is CATSIVSGGHRWGTDTQYF. The CDR3 region has the DNA TGTGCCACCAGCATAGTCTCGGGGGGCCATCGCTGGGGCACAGATACGCAGTATTTT.

This clone was seen a single time. V and J are TRBV7-9 and TRBJ1-3, with D tentatively TRBD1 (5 bases). CDR1 and CDR2 from the germline V gene are SEHNR and FQNEAQ (reference sequence). CDR3 size: 15 residues. V lost 2 bases and J 4 bases, leaving 12 bases between the germline ends. In DNA form, the CDR3 reads TGTGCCAGCAGCTTACCAGGGACTTACGGAAACACCATATATTTT. Its translation: CASSLPGTYGNTIYF.

V gene TRBV29-1 combines with J gene TRBJ1-2; TRBD1 matches at 10 bases. V was clipped by 6 bases and J by 8 bases; unmatched bases: 3. The CDR3 has 11 amino acids. Germline values: CDR1 SQVTM, CDR2 ANQGSEA. The DNA for the CDR3 is TGCAGCGTCGGGACAGGGGCCGGCTACACCTTC. Translated, it gives CSVGTGAGYTF.

The genes are TRBV19 and TRBJ2-7; TRBD1 aligns across 7 bases. The V and J ends lost 3 bases and 3 bases, in that order; junction bases with no gene match: 8. This CDR3 is 15 amino acids long. The germline gives CDR1 LNHDA, CDR2 SQIVND (reference sequence). CDR3 DNA: TGTGCCAGTAGTATTGGCGTAGGGGGCGGCTACGAGCAGTACTTC. This codes for CASSIGVGGGYEQYF.

This clone was detected once. The V and J genes are TRBV6-1 and TRBJ2-7; 7 bases align to TRBD1. The CDR3 totals 17 residues. Trimming removed 3 bases from V and 2 bases from J; junction bases left unmatched: 13. CDR1 and CDR2 from the germline V gene are MNHNS and SASEGT. In nucleotides, the CDR3 is TGTGCCAGCAGTGAGGGGGACCGAAAGGGGGCGACCTACGAGCAGTACTTC. Residues: CASSEGDRKGATYEQYF.